Presented here are 3 T cell receptor beta chains from one specimen sequenced in a study of T-cell memory formation after mild COVID-19. TCRdb processed the 5' RACE reads anew with MiXCR; each CDR3 protein has one entry. The data contain 530,000 or so distinct CDR3 sequences, 17% of them singletons. Material for sequencing was PBMCs or a T cell subset sorted from them (not recorded which). These receptors were collected from an adult woman who had mild COVID-19 (a few samples of this study predate the infection). Cell type and time point are not known.

V gene TRBV20-1 combines with J gene TRBJ2-3; 10 nucleotides agree with TRBD2. CDR1 and CDR2 from the germline V gene are DFQATT and SNEGSKA (reference sequence). V trimming: 4 bases; J trimming: 1 base; junction bases outside the gene matches: 14. The CDR3 contains 18 residues. CDR3 coding DNA: TGCAGTGCTAACCCTGGGGGGACTAGCGAGATTGGCACAGATACGCAGTATTTT. Encoded protein: CSANPGGTSEIGTDTQYF.

This clonotype showed up just a few times. V and J are TRBV29-1 and TRBJ2-1; TRBD2 aligns across 7 bases. The germline CDR1 and CDR2 sequences are SQVTM and ANQGSEA. CDR3 length equals 13 residues. The V segment lost 2 bases and the J segment 3 bases; nucleotides outside the gene matches: 1. CDR3 sequence reads: CSVERTSYNEQFF. The CDR3 DNA sequence: TGCAGCGTTGAAAGGACTAGCTACAATGAGCAGTTCTTC.

This clonotype was counted between two and nine times. This rearrangement joins TRBV7-8 to TRBJ1-1; maybe TRBD1 (6 bases). The CDR3 is 17 residues long. V shed 6 bases and J shed 0 bases, with 20 bases lying between them. From germline, CDR1 is SGHVS and CDR2 FQNEAQ. Written as DNA, the CDR3 is TGTGCCAGCAGTTTACAGGGTAGCGGGGTTATGAACACTGAAGCTTTCTTT. Its protein product is CASSLQGSGVMNTEAFF.